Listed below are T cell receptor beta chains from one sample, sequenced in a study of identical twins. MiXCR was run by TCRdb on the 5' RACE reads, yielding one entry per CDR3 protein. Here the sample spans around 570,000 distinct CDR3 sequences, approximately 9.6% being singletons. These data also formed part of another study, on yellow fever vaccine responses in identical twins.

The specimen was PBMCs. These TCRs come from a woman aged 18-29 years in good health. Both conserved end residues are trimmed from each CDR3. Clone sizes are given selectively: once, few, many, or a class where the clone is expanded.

cdr3_aa: ASAVGREWYEQF
clone_size: .
v_call: TRBV12-3/TRBV12-4

cdr3_aa: ASSDQGQFTDTQY
clone_size: .
v_call: TRBV2

cdr3_aa: ASSGGTHNTEAF
clone_size: few
v_call: TRBV9

cdr3_aa: ASAPQNNYEQF
clone_size: .
v_call: TRBV19

cdr3_aa: ASSLRQGPYEQY
clone_size: few
v_call: TRBV7-9

cdr3_aa: CVIWVTSGSYNEQF
clone_size: .
v_call: TRBV29-1

cdr3_aa: ASSQNRDRVTKQY
clone_size: few
v_call: TRBV3-1

cdr3_aa: ASSSVLNQPQH
clone_size: many
v_call: TRBV7-2

cdr3_aa: SVVPHPGTRQLLGEQF
clone_size: .
v_call: TRBV29-1

cdr3_aa: ASSPIPKNSGANVLT
clone_size: few
v_call: TRBV27

cdr3_aa: ASSQGETGNYEQY
clone_size: few
v_call: TRBV4-1

cdr3_aa: ASGLDTQY
clone_size: few
v_call: TRBV7-9

cdr3_aa: ASSVGGGSGGTQY
clone_size: .
v_call: TRBV9

cdr3_aa: ASSYSSGMVGTGANVLT
clone_size: few
v_call: TRBV6-5

cdr3_aa: ASSQEGAGDQQETQY
clone_size: .
v_call: TRBV4-3

cdr3_aa: SFQGSFRTDTQY
clone_size: .
v_call: TRBV29-1

cdr3_aa: TICRGENELATDTQY
clone_size: .
v_call: TRBV3-1

cdr3_aa: ASSTRSGGSSEQF
clone_size: few
v_call: TRBV5-1

cdr3_aa: AISGGFGEKLF
clone_size: many
v_call: TRBV10-3

cdr3_aa: SAREAGTETQY
clone_size: .
v_call: TRBV20-1

cdr3_aa: ASSQRSDYEQY
clone_size: many
v_call: TRBV11-2

cdr3_aa: SASDDSDTGELF
clone_size: few
v_call: TRBV20-1

cdr3_aa: ASTRQGASYEQY
clone_size: few
v_call: TRBV25-1

cdr3_aa: ASSPTVSGANVLT
clone_size: few
v_call: TRBV18

cdr3_aa: AWKLAGESDTQY
clone_size: .
v_call: TRBV30

cdr3_aa: ASSQRSRSPRSGDGGELF
clone_size: many
v_call: TRBV11-2

cdr3_aa: ATRDSSNEQF
clone_size: .
v_call: TRBV7-8

cdr3_aa: ASSQESPSGRDTGELF
clone_size: once
v_call: TRBV4-3

cdr3_aa: ASSLAGQISNQPQH
clone_size: many
v_call: TRBV7-8

cdr3_aa: ASSPVEGELF
clone_size: many
v_call: TRBV7-6

cdr3_aa: ASSRAGLTTDTQY
clone_size: .
v_call: TRBV5-1

cdr3_aa: ASRNIRTDTQY
clone_size: many
v_call: TRBV12-3/TRBV12-4

cdr3_aa: ASSPPSGRNDGEDEQF
clone_size: .
v_call: TRBV18

cdr3_aa: SVNGLAGEQTQY
clone_size: many
v_call: TRBV29-1

cdr3_aa: SASHETGTEAF
clone_size: few
v_call: TRBV20-1

cdr3_aa: ASSLLKAGGTKTQY
clone_size: .
v_call: TRBV3-1

cdr3_aa: ACSQDWGVAGGLNEQF
clone_size: few
v_call: TRBV3-1

cdr3_aa: ASSLVGAGRTEAF
clone_size: .
v_call: TRBV5-1

cdr3_aa: ASSTGQAYNSPLH
clone_size: .
v_call: TRBV28

cdr3_aa: ASSASGMDIQY
clone_size: few
v_call: TRBV6-1

cdr3_aa: ASSSGQPSAGELF
clone_size: few
v_call: TRBV7-9

cdr3_aa: ASSQDLGLSDTQY
clone_size: .
v_call: TRBV4-3

cdr3_aa: SVRTTHKRTASSTDTQY
clone_size: .
v_call: TRBV29-1